This T cell receptor (beta chain) was identified during a study of PD-1 blockade in mismatch repair-deficient tumors (TCRdb year 2017). For the study in its entirety: The trial enrolled 86 consecutive patients with approximately twelve mismatch repair-deficient cancer types between September 2013 and 2016, all previously treated and progressing. Tumor-associated T cell clones were tracked in the peripheral blood of patients responding to PD-1 blockade by deep sequencing of TCR CDR3 regions. The paper as a whole reports these results and caveats: Tumor-resident clones, often undetectable in blood before treatment, expanded rapidly after pembrolizumab and then contracted, generally before radiologic responses.

On this clone: It has no known antigen specificity. One base away there is no much larger clone; base qualities are not given.

For every enrolled patient, mismatch repair deficiency was confirmed by either polymerase chain reaction or immunohistochemistry. TCR sequencing was performed for a few patients who responded to pembrolizumab therapy. In the phase II trial, pembrolizumab PD-1 blockade was tested prospectively in advanced mismatch repair-deficient cancers, no matter which tissue of origin the cancers came from. Peripheral blood T cell samples were serially collected before and at multiple times after PD-1 blockade was started. The timing of each blood sample was reported as weeks after the first dose of pembrolizumab. Relative to germline, V is missing 8 bases and J is missing 5 bases, with 9 bases of the junction outside any gene match. Its CDR3 holds 14 amino acids, cysteine through phenylalanine. Solely the CDR3 DNA is kept, with 42 bases framed from the first base. For CDR1 and CDR2, the germline V gene lists MNHEY and SVGAGI.

The library was produced with the immunoSEQ multiplex PCR assay. TCRdb limited this immuneACCESS table to in-frame rearrangements with V and J called. A share of clones is missing; checked studies link under half to unresolved V genes, and the rest is unexplained. The sample table records 80,000 to 130,000 clones; about four fifths of these occur just once. The ten largest clones capture around 6.5% of the sample. The sample here was peripheral blood, taken approximately 35 weeks after starting pembrolizumab. Recombination connected TRBV6-5 to TRBJ2-4; 7 of the junction bases match TRBD1. This TCR came from an adult with mismatch repair-deficient cancer. The DNA reads TGTGCCAGCGGCCCCAAGGGGGCGGAAAACATTCAGTACTTC. The resulting protein is CASGPKGAENIQYF.